This T cell receptor beta chain was captured by sequencing in a study of blood T cell repertoires in COVID-19 (TCRdb year 2020). Regarding the study in general: Samples covering the acute and convalescent phases of COVID-19 were provided by collaborators in the United States, Italy and Spain. The prospective study material was composed of cDNA or gDNA derived from T cells, B-cell-depleted T cells, or PBMCs. Subjects who had been exposed to COVID-19, were actively infected with it, or had recovered from it provided the deeply sampled blood TCRbeta repertoires that made up the dataset. The repertoires were released in a freely available public database intended as a resource for research on the immune response to SARS-CoV-2. Samples came from the ongoing ImmuneRACE study (first 160 participants) plus 1,254 subjects from 6 global collaborators. Nearly every sample came with metadata listing a de-identified subject ID, COVID-19 status, age in years and sex. Where available, HLA class I and class II types were taken from metadata supplied by the sample provider and were not determined by assay-based typing. Study-wide findings and limitations: Clinical and demographic metadata were provided uncurated, with the amount varying by source and participant.

The trim is 2 bases for V and 6 bases for J, with a gap of 11 bases between the germline ends. Including the terminal cysteine and phenylalanine, the CDR3 comprises 14 residues. Of all the DNA, just the CDR3 is kept, 42 bases in frame from base 1. CDR1 MDHEN and CDR2 SYDVKM were looked up in the germline V gene. Points on this clone: The antigen it binds to is not known. No much larger clone exists at a distance of one base, and base qualities are not known.

The immunoSEQ Assay, a bias-controlled multiplex PCR, was used to amplify TCRbeta CDR3 regions from genomic DNA. In the source study's methods: Within the assay, amplification of reference gene primers was used to estimate how many nucleated cells each sample contained. To quantify the absolute abundance of each unique TCRbeta CDR3 rearrangement, sequence reads were collapsed and filtered. For each sample, productive Simpson clonality was calculated by taking the square root of Simpson's diversity index across productive rearrangements. In TCRdb, the immuneACCESS table is reduced to in-frame sequences with V and J assigned. These tables do not hold every clone; where another copy was compared, an unresolved V gene accounts for under half, and the others remain unexplained. V, J and clone size are taken as reported in that table, and D and trimming were inferred from the DNA itself. Counted in this sample were some 300,000 clones; roughly 87% of them appeared once. The ten largest account for about 2.3% of the sample.

Each collaborating institution followed its own protocols to collect whole blood in K2EDTA tubes. For TCRbeta analysis, collaborators shipped samples in one of three forms: frozen whole blood, isolated PBMCs, or DNA extracted from either of those sample types. The receptor chain draws on TRBV28 and TRBJ1-5; matching of 6 bases hints at TRBD1 as the D gene. Sequenced sample: peripheral blood. This receptor was identified in a man aged 18 to 29 with active or convalescent COVID-19. The nucleotide sequence is TGTGCCAGCAGTTTAGCGGGGGCGGGTCAGCCCCAGCATTTT. This yields the protein CASSLAGAGQPQHF.